This T cell receptor beta chain was sequenced for a study of control samples from healthy donors and cancer patients. Using immunoSEQ multiplex PCR, the repertoire was profiled, and TCRdb retains in-frame clones only, with some absent. The sample lists about 77,000 clones, around 92% occurring once. The germline CDR1 and CDR2 sequences are LGHNA and YSLEER. This CDR3 is built from 13 residues. Trimming cost V 0 bases and J 6 bases, with 8 bases left between them. This receptor was identified in a woman aged 55-69 years in good health. Sequencing was carried out using blood. The rearrangement uses TRBV4-3 and TRBJ2-5; D unclear. Here the CDR3 reads CASSQDKEQTQYF. CDR3 bases: TGCGCCAGCAGCCAAGATAAGGAGCAGACCCAGTACTTC.